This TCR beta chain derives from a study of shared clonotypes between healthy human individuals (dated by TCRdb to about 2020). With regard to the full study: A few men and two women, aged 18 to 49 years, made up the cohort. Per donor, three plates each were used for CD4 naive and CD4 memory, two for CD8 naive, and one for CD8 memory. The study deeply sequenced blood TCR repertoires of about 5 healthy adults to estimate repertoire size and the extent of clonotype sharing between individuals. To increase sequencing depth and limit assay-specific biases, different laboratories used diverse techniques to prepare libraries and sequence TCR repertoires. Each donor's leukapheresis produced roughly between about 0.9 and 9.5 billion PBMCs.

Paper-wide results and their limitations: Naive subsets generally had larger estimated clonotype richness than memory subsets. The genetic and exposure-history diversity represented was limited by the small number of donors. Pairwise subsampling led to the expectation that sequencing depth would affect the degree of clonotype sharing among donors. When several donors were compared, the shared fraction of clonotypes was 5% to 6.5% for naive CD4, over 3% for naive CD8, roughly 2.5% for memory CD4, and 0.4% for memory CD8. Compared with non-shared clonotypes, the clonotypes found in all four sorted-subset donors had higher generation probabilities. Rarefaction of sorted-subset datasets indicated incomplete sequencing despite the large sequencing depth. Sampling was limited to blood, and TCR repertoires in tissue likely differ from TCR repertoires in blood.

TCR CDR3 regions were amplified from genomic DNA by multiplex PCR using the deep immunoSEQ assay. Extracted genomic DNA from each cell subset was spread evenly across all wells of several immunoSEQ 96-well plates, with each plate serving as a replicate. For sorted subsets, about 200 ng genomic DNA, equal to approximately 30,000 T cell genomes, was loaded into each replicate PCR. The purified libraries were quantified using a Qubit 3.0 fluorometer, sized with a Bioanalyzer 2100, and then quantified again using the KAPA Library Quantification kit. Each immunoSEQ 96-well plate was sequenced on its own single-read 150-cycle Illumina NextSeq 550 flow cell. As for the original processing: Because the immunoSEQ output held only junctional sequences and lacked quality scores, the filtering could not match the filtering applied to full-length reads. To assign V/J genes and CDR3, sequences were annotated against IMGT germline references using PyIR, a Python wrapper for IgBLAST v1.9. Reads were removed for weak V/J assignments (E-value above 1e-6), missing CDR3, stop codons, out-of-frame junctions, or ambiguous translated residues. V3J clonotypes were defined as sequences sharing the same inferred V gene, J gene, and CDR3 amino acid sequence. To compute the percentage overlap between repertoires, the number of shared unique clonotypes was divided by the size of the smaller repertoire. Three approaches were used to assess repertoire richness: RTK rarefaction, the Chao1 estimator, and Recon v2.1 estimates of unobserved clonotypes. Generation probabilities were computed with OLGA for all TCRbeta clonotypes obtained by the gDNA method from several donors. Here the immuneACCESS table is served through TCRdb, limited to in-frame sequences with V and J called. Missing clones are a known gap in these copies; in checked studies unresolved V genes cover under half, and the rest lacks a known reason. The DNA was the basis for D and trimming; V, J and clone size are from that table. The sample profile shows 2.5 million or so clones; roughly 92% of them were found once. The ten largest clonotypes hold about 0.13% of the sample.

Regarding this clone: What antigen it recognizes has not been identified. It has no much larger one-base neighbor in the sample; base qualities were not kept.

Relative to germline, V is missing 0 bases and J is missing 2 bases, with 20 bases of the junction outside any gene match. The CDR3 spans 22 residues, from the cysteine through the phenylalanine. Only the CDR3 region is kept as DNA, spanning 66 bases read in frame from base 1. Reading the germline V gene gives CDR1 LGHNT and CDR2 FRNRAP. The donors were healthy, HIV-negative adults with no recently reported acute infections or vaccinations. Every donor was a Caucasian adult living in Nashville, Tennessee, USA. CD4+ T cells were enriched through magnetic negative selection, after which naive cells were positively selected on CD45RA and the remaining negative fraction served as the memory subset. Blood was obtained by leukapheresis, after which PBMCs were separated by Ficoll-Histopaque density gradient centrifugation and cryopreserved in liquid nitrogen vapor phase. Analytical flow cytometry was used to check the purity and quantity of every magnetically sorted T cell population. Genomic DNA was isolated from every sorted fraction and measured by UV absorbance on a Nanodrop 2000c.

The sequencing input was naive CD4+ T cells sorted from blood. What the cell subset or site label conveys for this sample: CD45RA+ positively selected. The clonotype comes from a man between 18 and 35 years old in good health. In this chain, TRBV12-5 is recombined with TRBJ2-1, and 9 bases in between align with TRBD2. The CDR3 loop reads CASGLVGVASGMGFKPYNEQFF. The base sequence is TGTGCTAGTGGTTTGGTAGGGGTGGCTAGCGGGATGGGCTTTAAGCCCTACAATGAGCAGTTCTTC.